This TCR beta chain was sequenced during a study of cytomegalovirus exposure and HLA in healthy donors. A remark on this clone: The antigen remains undetermined.

Overall study findings and caveats: As was reported, the HLA-A and HLA-B alleles of most subjects were accurately predicted from TCR beta sequences. In vitro work confirmed that a few CMV-associated chains recognize CMV antigens.

The primer mix had 60 Vbeta and 13 Jbeta primers. Libraries were prepared by immunoSEQ multiplex PCR; TCRdb keeps only in-frame clonotypes and omits some of them. The repertoire includes about 170,000 clones, over 80% of them detected once, and around 2.3% sits in the top ten. Trimming pared 10 bases from V and 0 bases from J, leaving 12 bases between. The CDR3 contains 14 residues. Germline lookup yields CDR1 SEHNR and CDR2 FQNEAQ (reference sequence). Donors likely had unrecorded immune exposures despite being nominally healthy when sampled. Input material: PBMCs. This chain uses TRBV7-9 with TRBJ1-4, with D perhaps TRBD1 (5 bases). This TCR derives from a male donor in good health and CMV-seronegative. CDR3 DNA sequence: TGTGCCACCTCAGGGTCTGCAACTAATGAAAAACTGTTTTTT. Its protein is CATSGSATNEKLFF.